Below are 20 T cell receptor beta chains sequenced from a single sample in a study of human T cells and chemical hapten exposure. The time point: patch test 2, 6 weeks after DPC sensitization. Treatment indicated: therapeutic diphenylcyclopropenone sensitization with weekly scalp DPC. TCRdb re-called the RACE reads through MiXCR, storing one row per CDR3 protein. Here the sample spans more than 90,000 distinct CDR3 sequences, roughly an eighth being singletons. This material consisted of whole blood, taken in connection with sensitization to the hapten diphenylcyclopropenone (DPC). The source is a middle-aged woman with alopecia areata. Some clones in this sample may be carry-over from other donors' samples.

This chain uses TRBV7-2 with TRBJ1-4; no firm D call. Germline loops: CDR1 SGHTA, CDR2 FQGNSA. The CDR3 runs to 15 residues. Trimming cost V 0 bases and J 5 bases, with 10 bases left between them. CDR3 sequence: CASSLAKVVNEKLFF. The CDR3 coding sequence is TGTGCCAGCAGCTTAGCGAAGGTGGTAAATGAAAAACTGTTTTTT.

This clonotype has a count of ten or more. The V gene is TRBV4-2, the J gene TRBJ2-3; TRBD2 matches 11 bases. The V segment lost 0 bases and the J segment 0 bases; nucleotides outside the gene matches: 2. Germline V CDR1 and CDR2: LGHNA, YNFKEQ. The CDR3 spans 17 residues. The CDR3 spells CASSQDGTSGSTDTQYF. As DNA, the CDR3 is TGTGCCAGCAGCCAAGATGGGACTAGCGGAAGCACAGATACGCAGTATTTT.

This clonotype was seen ten or more times. The rearrangement uses TRBV20-1 and TRBJ1-5, with TRBD1 matching over 8 bases. CDR3 length equals 16 residues. Trimming at V came to 3 bases and at J to 2 bases, leaving 9 bases not matched to a gene. From germline, CDR1 is DFQATT and CDR2 SNEGSKA (reference sequence). The CDR3 nucleotides read TGCAGTGCTAGCCTGTTGGACAGGGTGGGCAATCAGCCCCAGCATTTT. Amino acids: CSASLLDRVGNQPQHF.

The chain uses TRBV29-1 and TRBJ1-2; D gene ambiguous. This CDR3 contains 12 residues. Per the germline V gene, CDR1 is SQVTM and CDR2 is ANQGSEA. V dropped 2 bases and J dropped 6 bases, with 10 bases sitting between them. CDR3 nucleotide sequence: TGCAGCGTTGAAATATTAATAGATGGCTACACCTTC. It encodes CSVEILIDGYTF.

This clonotype was seen ten or more times. The V gene is TRBV7-9, the J gene TRBJ2-5; 10 nucleotides align to TRBD2. Germline CDR1 and CDR2: SEHNR and FQNEAQ (reference sequence). J lost 0 bases, V lost 3 bases, and 1 base had no gene match. The CDR3 contains 15 residues. The CDR3 region is CASSLGLANQETQYF. CDR3 coding DNA: TGTGCCAGCAGCTTGGGACTAGCGAACCAAGAGACCCAGTACTTC.

About this clonotype itself: A read error may produce the germline difference seen at one junction end. For the CDR3, the DNA is TGTGCCAGCAGCCCTACCGACAGGCTCTCTGGAACCACCATATATTTT. This codes for CASSPTDRLSGTTIYF. The V call is TRBV27, the J call TRBJ1-3, with D possibly matching TRBD1 (6 bases). The CDR3 runs to 16 residues. In germline, CDR1 is MNHEY, CDR2 SMNVEV (reference sequence).

This clonotype showed up many times. This chain joins TRBV7-2 and TRBJ1-5; D not certain. CDR3 length: 13 residues. The V end lost 3 bases, the J end lost 6 bases, and 9 bases lay between the germline ends. Germline V gene lookup returns CDR1 SGHTA and CDR2 FQGNSA. The CDR3 bases are TGTGCCAGCAGCTTTGGGTGGAGTCAGCCCCAGCATTTT. Amino acids: CASSFGWSQPQHF. Combining the CDR3 with reference TRBV7-2 and TRBJ1-5 gives the whole variable domain GAGVSQSPSNKVTEKGKDVELRCDPISGHTALYWYRQSLGQGLEFLIYFQGNSAPDKSGLPSDRFSAERTGGSVSTLTIQRTQQEDSAVYLCASSFGWSQPQHFGDGTRLSIL.

At least ten counts were recorded for this clonotype. This chain uses TRBV6-6 with TRBJ1-1; unclear D gene. Germline CDR1 and CDR2: MNHNY and SVGAGI (reference sequence). This CDR3 spans 14 amino acids. The V end lost 6 bases, the J end lost 0 bases, and 11 bases lay between the germline ends. The chain's CDR3 is CASSSYGVNTEAFF. The CDR3 DNA reads TGTGCCAGCAGCTCCTATGGAGTGAACACTGAAGCTTTCTTT.

This sequence joins TRBV28 and TRBJ1-2; TRBD1 is a possible D gene (6 bases). From germline, CDR1 is MDHEN and CDR2 SYDVKM. The CDR3 runs 16 residues. Between the trimmed V and J ends, which lost 7 bases and 0 bases, there was a span of 18 bases. This CDR3 reads CASTSLGGTSNYGYTF. The CDR3 nucleotides read TGTGCCAGCACCTCCCTTGGGGGCACCTCTAACTATGGCTACACCTTC.

There are many counts of this clonotype. The genes are TRBV4-1 and TRBJ2-5; D may match TRBD1 or TRBD2 (5 bases each). This CDR3 is built from 15 residues. In germline, CDR1 is MGHRA, CDR2 YSYEKL. The V end was cut by 0 bases, the J end by 7 bases, with 15 bases between. The CDR3 protein is CASSQDVTTQGTQYF. The CDR3 nucleotides read TGCGCCAGCAGCCAAGATGTGACTACCCAGGGGACCCAGTACTTC.

This clonotype was recorded a few times. The rearrangement uses TRBV28 and TRBJ2-7; 10 positions agree with TRBD2. The CDR3 totals 14 residues. Trimming cost V 6 bases and J 3 bases; bases outside gene matches: 5. Germline loops: CDR1 MDHEN, CDR2 SYDVKM. CDR3 sequence reads: CASRSAGGLYEQYF. In DNA, the CDR3 is TGTGCCAGCAGGTCAGCGGGAGGGCTCTACGAGCAGTACTTC.

This clonotype has just a few counts. CDR3 nucleotide sequence: TGTGCCAGCAGTATTGATCTTCCTGAAGCTTTCTTT. Translation gives CASSIDLPEAFF. The V gene is TRBV6-1, the J gene TRBJ1-1; D is ambiguous. Trimming stripped 5 bases from V and 6 bases from J, with 10 bases between. Germline V CDR1 and CDR2: MNHNS, SASEGT. The length of the CDR3 is 12 residues.

The chain is built from TRBV14 and TRBJ2-3; the D gene could be TRBD1 or TRBD2 (5 bases each). V was clipped by 4 bases and J by 4 bases, with 9 bases between them. CDR1 is SGHDN, CDR2 FVKESK, per germline. CDR3 length: 13 amino acids. Written as DNA, the CDR3 is TGTGCCAGCAGCCCGGGGACGGCAGATACGCAGTATTTT. The encoded protein is CASSPGTADTQYF.

This clonotype was observed a handful of times. V gene TRBV21-1 combines with J gene TRBJ1-2; the DNA was not used to check the table's D call, TRBD1. TRBV21-1 is annotated as a pseudogene. This CDR3 region has 9 residues. The CDR3 reads CAIPDEQHF. CDR3 DNA sequence: TGTGCCATCCCGGATGAACAGCACTTC.

Remarks on this clonotype: This may come from a read error, since a much larger clone is one base off. The chain couples TRBV29-1 to TRBJ1-1; D gene ambiguous. The CDR3 runs 11 residues. Trimming left V 7 bases short and J 1 base short, with 7 bases between. From germline, CDR1 is SQVTM and CDR2 ANQGSEA. In nucleotides, the CDR3 is TGCAGCGCCGACACGAACACTGAAGCTTTCTTT. It is translated as CSADTNTEAFF.

This clonotype was recorded a few times. The DNA is left out, because the CDR3 cannot be placed on it with certainty; the CDR3 is given as TCRdb lists it. The gene calls are TRBV12-2 and TRBJ2-1; the tabulated D call, TRBD2, remains unverified against the DNA. TRBV12-2 is a recognized pseudogene. The CDR3 spans 13 amino acids, including both terminal residues. CDR3: CASRPVGSGIRFF.

This clonotype was counted many times. V and J are TRBV5-4 and TRBJ1-1; D gene uncertain. The V gene lost 0 bases and the J gene lost 1 base, with 7 bases spanning the gap. Germline loops: CDR1 SGHNT, CDR2 YYREEE (reference sequence). The CDR3 is 14 residues long. CDR3 DNA sequence: TGTGCCAGCAGCTTGGTCGGGCGGAACACTGAAGCTTTCTTT. Its protein product is CASSLVGRNTEAFF.

This clonotype was seen at least ten times. The chain carries TRBV6-1 and TRBJ2-1, with 9 bases identical to TRBD1. CDR1 is MNHNS and CDR2 is SASEGT in the germline V gene. The CDR3 has 14 amino acids. V lost 7 bases and J lost 7; bases outside the gene matches: 8. The CDR3 sequence: CASTKGQGGNEQFF. CDR3 bases: TGTGCCAGCACCAAGGGACAGGGTGGAAATGAGCAGTTCTTC.

This clonotype was detected a few times. V usage is TRBV14 and J usage is TRBJ2-1, with a possible D match to TRBD2 (6 bases). CDR3 length equals 14 residues. The germline V and J ends were trimmed by 5 bases and 9 bases, with 17 bases remaining between them. Germline V gene sequence: CDR1 SGHDN, CDR2 FVKESK. As DNA, the CDR3 is TGTGCCAGCAGCGGGGACGTGCACGGGGGTGAGCAGTTCTTC. It encodes CASSGDVHGGEQFF.

In this sample, this clonotype turned up many times. V is TRBV21-1 and J is TRBJ2-7; the table assigns TRBD1, which was not confirmed against the DNA. TRBV21-1 is shown as a pseudogene. The CDR3 is 13 amino acids. In DNA form, the CDR3 reads TGTGCCAGCAGCACCCCCAGGGTCTACGAGCAGTACTTC. It specifies CASSTPRVYEQYF.